Listed here are 12 T cell receptor beta chains from one sample, sequenced in a study of CD8+CD57+ T cells in acquired aplastic anemia. Only patients with CD8+CD57+ cell expansion on flow cytometry were chosen for sequencing. Both TCR beta VDJ combination and CDR3 sequence profiling were carried out. Genomic DNA was the template for this profiling. TCRdb ran MiXCR on the reads and lists one entry per CDR3 protein. The sample has under 150,000 distinct CDR3 sequences; less than 50% are singletons. Sequences were obtained from sorted CD4+, CD8+, or CD8+CD57+ T cells (not recorded which) from PBMCs. The receptors were sampled from a human donor with aplastic anemia.

V usage is TRBV20-1 and J usage is TRBJ2-1, with TRBD1 identical over 10 bases. With V trimmed by 5 bases and J by 8 bases, 9 bases remained unmatched. CDR3 size: 14 residues. Germline V lookup: CDR1 DFQATT, CDR2 SNEGSKA (reference sequence). The CDR3 DNA sequence: TGCAGTGCTCAATACCGGGACAGGGGCTATGAGCAGTTCTTC. Translation gives CSAQYRDRGYEQFF.

The table lists this clonotype with many counts. This chain connects TRBV6-5 to TRBJ2-7, with 7 positions matching TRBD1. CDR3 length equals 14 residues. Germline CDR1 reads MNHEY; CDR2 reads SVGAGI. Losses at the gene ends were 4 bases for V and 1 base for J; bases not matched to a gene: 4. Here the CDR3 reads CASSSNRGSYEQYV. The CDR3 nucleotides read TGTGCCAGCAGTTCAAACAGGGGTTCCTACGAGCAGTACGTC.

Comment on this clonotype: The CDR3 carries no conserved terminal phenylalanine or tryptophan, so it likely arises from a read error. The genes are TRBV2 and TRBJ1-1; D is unclear. CDR1 SNHLY and CDR2 FYNNEI come from the germline V gene. The CDR3 is 13 residues long. The CDR3 coding sequence is TGTGCCAGTAGTGAATTAATAGGGACTGAAGCTTTCTCT. The encoded protein is CASSELIGTEAFS.

The V gene is TRBV5-1, the J gene TRBJ2-7; 8 bases are shared with TRBD1. Germline V gene sequence: CDR1 SGHRS, CDR2 YFSETQ. CDR3 length: 15 amino acids. Germline trimming cut 0 bases from V and 3 bases from J; bases unmatched to any gene: 5. DNA of the CDR3: TGCGCCAGCAGCTTGGATGGCAGGGGGCACTACGAGCAGTACTTC. It translates to CASSLDGRGHYEQYF.

This clonotype occurred many times. The chain is built from TRBV20-1 and TRBJ2-2; 11 bases are a match to TRBD2. V lost 6 bases, J lost 10 bases, and 13 bases stayed unmatched. CDR1 is DFQATT and CDR2 is SNEGSKA in the germline V gene (reference sequence). This CDR3 contains 15 residues. As DNA, the CDR3 is TGCAGTGCCATCGCCTTAGCGGGGGGGCGTGAGGAGCTGTTTTTT. This gives the protein CSAIALAGGREELFF.

The chain joins TRBV6-1 to TRBJ1-6, with 9 bases aligning to TRBD1. Germline values: CDR1 MNHNS, CDR2 SASEGT. This CDR3 is built from 14 residues. Losses at the gene ends were 6 bases for V and 9 bases for J; bases not matched to a gene: 6. The CDR3 loop is CASREDRGSSPLHF. CDR3 DNA sequence: TGTGCCAGCAGGGAGGACAGGGGCAGTTCACCCCTCCACTTT.

The V and J genes are TRBV19 and TRBJ1-5, with D maybe TRBD1 (5 bases). The V and J ends lost 8 bases and 5 bases respectively, with 10 bases between them. This CDR3 is built from 12 residues. The germline CDR1 and CDR2 sequences are LNHDA and SQIVND (reference sequence). The CDR3 nucleotides read TGTGCCAGTGCCCCAGGGTATCAGCCCCAGCATTTT. It is translated as CASAPGYQPQHF.

The V and J genes are TRBV4-1 and TRBJ2-3, with 14 bases fitting TRBD2. Germline values: CDR1 MGHRA, CDR2 YSYEKL. J was trimmed by 1 base and V by 0 bases; bases with no gene match: 9. The CDR3 covers 20 residues. This chain's CDR3 is CASSQDWLPGLAGGTDTQYF. The DNA of the CDR3 is TGCGCCAGCAGCCAAGATTGGCTACCGGGACTAGCGGGAGGCACAGATACGCAGTATTTT.

This clonotype was counted many times. J is TRBJ1-2 and V is TRBV7-2, with 9 bases fitting TRBD1. This CDR3 spans 15 amino acids. Germline lookup yields CDR1 SGHTA and CDR2 FQGNSA. Germline trimming cut 5 bases from V and 6 bases from J; bases unmatched to any gene: 10. CDR3 sequence reads: CASSQSTGTGHGYTF. In DNA form, the CDR3 reads TGTGCCAGCAGCCAATCCACCGGGACAGGGCATGGCTACACCTTC. The full variable domain, with the rest looked up from reference TRBV7-2 and TRBJ1-2, is GAGVSQSPSNKVTEKGKDVELRCDPISGHTALYWYRQSLGQGLEFLIYFQGNSAPDKSGLPSDRFSAERTGGSVSTLTIQRTQQEDSAVYLCASSQSTGTGHGYTFGSGTRLTVV.

Details on this clonotype: It is likely a read error, because the conserved phenylalanine at the end of the CDR3 is missing. This chain connects TRBV20-1 to TRBJ2-5, with D unclear. The CDR3 covers 10 residues. CDR1 and CDR2 (germline): DFQATT, SNEGSKA (reference sequence). CDR3 protein: CGAVLQTQYL. The CDR3 DNA reads TGCGGTGCAGTACTACAGACCCAGTACCTC.

The chain recombines TRBV10-3 with TRBJ1-6, with 7 nucleotides matching TRBD1. V was clipped by 6 bases and J by 8 bases; unmatched bases: 7. The CDR3 consists of 14 residues. Germline V lookup: CDR1 ENHRY, CDR2 SYGVKD. CDR3 sequence (DNA): TGTGCCATCAGCGCTGGGACAGATGATTCACCCCTCCACTTT. Encoded protein: CAISAGTDDSPLHF.

The J gene is TRBJ1-1, the V gene TRBV9; 8 bases are shared with TRBD1. Germline V gene sequence: CDR1 SGDLS, CDR2 YYNGEE. The ends lost 0 bases at V and 10 bases at J; junction bases unmatched: 11. The CDR3 has 15 residues. The CDR3 protein is CASSVEEDRVLGAFF. In DNA form, the CDR3 reads TGTGCCAGCAGCGTAGAGGAGGACAGGGTATTAGGAGCTTTCTTT.